The subject of this entry is one TCR beta chain. The data originate from a study of cytomegalovirus exposure and HLA in healthy donors. 13 Jbeta primers and 60 Vbeta primers were used for the PCR. The repertoire was sequenced with immunoSEQ multiplex PCR; TCRdb's copy has only in-frame clones and lacks some. The repertoire consists of more than 95,000 clones, with 76% occurring once and the leading ten covering 7% to 10%. This CDR3 has 14 residues. Looked up from germline, CDR1 is SNHLY and CDR2 is FYNNEI. Germline trimming cut 6 bases from V and 1 base from J; bases unmatched to any gene: 6. The rearrangement joins TRBV2 to TRBJ2-7, with 7 bases fitting TRBD1. The sequence was obtained from a man between 35 and 55 years old in good health and CMV-seropositive. Sequencing was carried out using PBMCs. DNA for the CDR3: TGTGCCAGCAGACCGGGACAGTTTTCCTACGAGCAGTACTTC. This translates into CASRPGQFSYEQYF.